These 9 T cell receptor beta chains were all obtained from the same sample, sequenced in a study of T cells in women clearing cervical HPV infection (dated by TCRdb to the late 2010s). Library method: the immunoSEQ multiplex PCR assay. TCRdb retrieved this table from immuneACCESS and kept in-frame rearrangements only. Not all clones are present; in checked studies, unresolved V genes account for under half, and no reason is known for the remainder. The table for this sample lists about 30,000 clones. The top ten clonotypes cover 7.8% of the sample. Sequenced material: blood buffy coat. The receptors derive from a woman between 18 and 69 years old with a cervical HPV16 infection that either progressed to CIN3+ or cleared (not recorded which).

With respect to this clone: With the read ending 3 residues before the CDR3 end, the germline J gene is used to fill in that end. V gene TRBV5-1 combines with J gene TRBJ1-6, with 7 nucleotides matching TRBD1. The CDR3 runs 15 residues. Germline loops: CDR1 SGHRS, CDR2 YFSETQ. After removal of 4 bases from V and 7 bases from J, the junction contained 8 bases not matched to a gene. The CDR3 loop reads CASSRGGQLNSPLHF. CDR3 DNA, as far as it was read: TGCGCCAGCAGCCGGGGGGGACAGCTAAATTCACCC.

In regard to this clone: With the read ending 3 residues before the CDR3 end, the germline J gene is used to fill in that end. This chain links TRBV19 with TRBJ1-2; 9 bases are shared with TRBD1. Germline loops: CDR1 LNHDA, CDR2 SQIVND (reference sequence). This CDR3 has 15 amino acids. The CDR3 is CASRPGQGKMYDYTF. CDR3 DNA (partial): TGTGCCAGTAGGCCGGGACAGGGAAAGATGTACGAC.

Note on this clone: The read comes to an end 3 residues before the CDR3 does, leaving the germline J gene to fill in the end. The genes are TRBV20-1 and TRBJ2-3, with 13 bases identical to TRBD2. CDR1 is DFQATT, CDR2 SNEGSKA, per germline (reference sequence). The trim removed 6 bases at V and 0 bases at J, leaving 9 bases unmatched. There are 17 residues in the CDR3. CDR3 protein: CSARGLAGFLSTDTQYF. The CDR3 bases that were read are TGCAGTGCCAGGGGACTAGCGGGATTCCTTAGCACAGATACG.

In the case of this clone: The read comes to an end 3 residues before the CDR3 does, leaving the germline J gene to fill in the end. The chain joins TRBV19 to TRBJ2-1; 9 positions agree with TRBD1. Germline V CDR1 and CDR2: LNHDA, SQIVND (reference sequence). V lost 5 bases and J lost 7; bases outside the gene matches: 9. The CDR3 is made up of 15 amino acids. Incomplete CDR3 DNA: TGTGCCAGTAGTCCATGGACAGGGGCAGGGAATGAG. Translated: CASSPWTGAGNE. The complete CDR3 protein is CASSPWTGAGNEQFF.

In the case of this clone: The read comes to an end 3 residues before the CDR3 does, leaving the germline J gene to fill in the end. The rearrangement joins TRBV7-6 to TRBJ2-5; 8 bases agree with TRBD2. Trimming cost V 0 bases and J 6 bases; bases outside gene matches: 6. The CDR3 is 15 residues long. Germline values: CDR1 SGHVS, CDR2 FNYEAQ. CDR3 sequence reads: CASSLASGGFKTQYF. The covered CDR3 bases are TGTGCCAGCAGCTTAGCCAGCGGGGGTTTTAAGACC.

About this clone itself: The read is 3 residues too short to cover the CDR3 end, so that end is filled in from the germline J gene. The gene calls are TRBV11-2 and TRBJ2-7; D possibly corresponds to TRBD1 (5 bases). The germline gives CDR1 SGHAT, CDR2 FQNNGV. The CDR3 consists of 15 residues. The V and J ends lost 3 bases and 3 bases respectively, with 15 bases between them. CDR3 DNA, as far as it was read: TGTGCCAGCAGCTTCGGGCAGGGCACTCTCTACGAG. Translated: CASSFGQGTLYE. The CDR3 in full is CASSFGQGTLYEQYF.

A note on this clone: The CDR3 extends 3 residues past the end of the read, so its final part is completed from the germline J gene. The V call is TRBV11-1, the J call TRBJ1-2, with D possibly being TRBD1 (6 bases). Germline V gene lookup returns CDR1 SGHAT and CDR2 FQDESV (reference sequence). Between the trimmed V and J ends, which lost 4 bases and 6 bases, there was a span of 9 bases. The CDR3 is 12 amino acids. Incomplete CDR3 DNA: TGTGCCAGCAGCTCCGAGGGGGATGGC. Its protein product is CASSSEGDG. The full CDR3 is CASSSEGDGYTF.

On this clone: The sequenced fragment ends 3 residues before the CDR3 boundary, so the rest is inferred from the germline J gene. The V call is TRBV29-1, the J call TRBJ2-3; the D is unclear. CDR3 length equals 13 residues. Germline V CDR1 and CDR2: SQVTM, ANQGSEA. CDR3 bases read: TGCAGCGTTGAAACTGGTCAGGTTGAGACG. Protein product: CSVETGQVET. The whole CDR3 protein reads CSVETGQVETQYF.

The sequenced CDR3 bases are TGCGCCAGCAGTCATGGGCCCAACACTGAA. This translates into CASSHGPNTE. The CDR3 as a whole reads CASSHGPNTEAFF. J is TRBJ1-1 and V is TRBV10-1; D is undetermined. The read ends 3 residues early relative to the CDR3; the germline J gene fills the gap. Germline V gene data show CDR1 as WNHNN and CDR2 as SYGVQD (reference sequence). There are 13 residues in the CDR3. The V and J ends lost 5 bases and 2 bases respectively, with 9 bases between them.